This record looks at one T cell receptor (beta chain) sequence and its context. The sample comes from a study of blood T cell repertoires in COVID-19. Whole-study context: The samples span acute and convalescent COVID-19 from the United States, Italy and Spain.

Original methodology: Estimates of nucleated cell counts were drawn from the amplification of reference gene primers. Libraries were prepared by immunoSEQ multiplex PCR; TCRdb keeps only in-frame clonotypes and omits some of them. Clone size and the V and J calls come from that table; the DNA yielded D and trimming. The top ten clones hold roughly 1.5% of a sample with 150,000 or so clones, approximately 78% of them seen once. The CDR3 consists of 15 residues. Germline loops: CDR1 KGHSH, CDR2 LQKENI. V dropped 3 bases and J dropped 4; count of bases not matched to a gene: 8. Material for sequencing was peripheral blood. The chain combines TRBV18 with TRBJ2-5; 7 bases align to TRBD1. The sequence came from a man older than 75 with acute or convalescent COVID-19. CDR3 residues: CASSPGATGVETQYF. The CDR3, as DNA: TGTGCCAGCTCACCGGGCGCCACAGGGGTAGAGACCCAGTACTTC.